This T cell receptor beta chain came from a study of cytomegalovirus exposure and HLA in healthy donors. About the research overall: Roughly 179 million T cells yielded 120 million or so unique TCR beta sequences, as an earlier analysis found. Around 79 million unique TCRs, all from HLA-typed donors, were included in an early release of the data. Study conclusions and caveats: From TCR beta sequences, most subjects' HLA-A and HLA-B alleles were reportedly predicted accurately. The study recorded more than 150 TCR beta chains that were cytomegalovirus-associated.

Germline V lookup: CDR1 SGHDT, CDR2 YYEEEE. CDR3 length: 15 residues. Trimming took off 4 bases at V and 7 bases at J, with 15 bases between the two ends. A multiplex PCR was run with 60 Vbeta primers and 13 Jbeta primers. Sequencing used immunoSEQ multiplex PCR; TCRdb keeps in-frame clones, though not all of them. The profile shows 150,000 to 200,000 clones, just under 80% of them singletons. In regard to this clone: What it binds is not known.

The chain combines TRBV5-6 with TRBJ1-6; a weak D match, TRBD1 (5 bases). Sequencing was done on a sample of PBMCs. The source is a woman under 40 in good health and CMV-seropositive. CDR3 loop: CASSSRAMGNSPLHF. The CDR3 DNA is TGTGCCAGCAGCAGCAGGGCAATGGGGAATTCACCCCTCCACTTT.